This TCR beta chain comes out of a study of shared clonotypes between healthy human individuals. Genomic DNA of unsorted samples came from roughly 90 million PBMCs. The germline CDR1 and CDR2 sequences are SGHVS and FNYEAQ. The CDR3 sequence is 14 residues long. Between the trimmed V and J ends, which lost 3 bases and 6 bases, there was a span of 12 bases. Sequencing used immunoSEQ multiplex PCR; TCRdb keeps in-frame clones, though not all of them. Of 450,000 to 650,000 clones listed, roughly 79% are singletons. The specimen was PBMCs. The genes are TRBV7-6 and TRBJ2-1; perhaps TRBD2 as D (5 bases). The sequence was collected from a woman between 40 and 55 years old in good health. Some clones in this sample may be carry-over from other donors' samples. The CDR3 sequence is CASSFPLGTNEQFF. DNA for the CDR3: TGTGCCAGCAGCTTTCCACTAGGAACCAATGAGCAGTTCTTC.